The 23 T cell receptor beta chains listed next were all sequenced from one sample in a study of radiation and T cells in renal cell carcinoma. Profiled with immunoSEQ multiplex PCR; TCRdb holds only in-frame clones, not every one. The sample holds over 90,000 clones, 75% to 85% seen once. Time point here: blood 4 weeks post-SBRT, at nephrectomy. Sample treatment: 15 Gy SBRT to primary tumor, nephrectomy 4 weeks later. The sequences come from blood, collected from a patient whose treatment included radiotherapy and nephrectomy. These receptors all stem from a man between 60 and 75 years old with renal cell carcinoma.

This chain joins TRBV6-5 and TRBJ2-7; TRBD2 is a possible D gene (5 bases). Trimming stripped 0 bases from V and 6 bases from J, with 12 bases between. The CDR3 extends over 14 amino acids. In germline, CDR1 is MNHEY, CDR2 SVGAGI. The chain's CDR3 is CASSYSLDYTEQYF. The CDR3 DNA is TGTGCCAGCAGTTACTCGTTAGACTATACCGAGCAGTACTTC.

V is TRBV5-1 and J is TRBJ2-5, with D perhaps TRBD2 (5 bases). The CDR3 extends over 14 amino acids. The ends were cut back, 5 bases at V and 3 bases at J, with 14 bases in the middle. Germline loops: CDR1 SGHRS, CDR2 YFSETQ. The CDR3 protein is CASREARGEETQYF. The CDR3 nucleotides are TGCGCCAGCAGGGAGGCTCGAGGTGAAGAGACCCAGTACTTC.

The V call is TRBV5-1, the J call TRBJ2-7, with 9 bases aligning to TRBD1. V gave up 2 bases and J gave up 4 bases; unmatched junction bases: 7. Germline V CDR1 and CDR2: SGHRS, YFSETQ. CDR3 length: 15 amino acids. CDR3 nucleotides: TGCGCCAGCAGCTTCACCGGGACAGGGAATTACGAGCAGTACTTC. It translates to CASSFTGTGNYEQYF. Combining the CDR3 with reference TRBV5-1 and TRBJ2-7 gives the whole variable domain KAGVTQTPRYLIKTRGQQVTLSCSPISGHRSVSWYQQTPGQGLQFLFEYFSETQRNKGNFPGRFSGRQFSNSRSEMNVSTLELGDSALYLCASSFTGTGNYEQYFGPGTRLTVT.

The V gene is TRBV30, the J gene TRBJ2-1; tentatively, D is TRBD1 (5 bases). The CDR3 consists of 15 residues. Looked up from germline, CDR1 is GTSNPN and CDR2 is SVGIG (reference sequence). Trimming took off 0 bases at V and 3 bases at J, with 12 bases between the two ends. The CDR3 nucleotides read TGTGCCTGGAGTGTACTGTCCAGGGACTACAATGAGCAGTTCTTC. Translated: CAWSVLSRDYNEQFF. The variable domain in full, completed from reference TRBV30 and TRBJ2-1, reads SQTIHQWPATLVQPVGSPLSLECTVEGTSNPNLYWYRQAAGRGLQLLFYSVGIGQISSEVPQNLSASRPQDRQFILSSKKLLLSDSGFYLCAWSVLSRDYNEQFFGPGTRLTVL.

Concerning this clone itself: The sample carries other DNA sequences with the same CDR3. V gene TRBV11-2 combines with J gene TRBJ2-7; D unclear. V dropped 6 bases and J dropped 0 bases, with 3 bases sitting between them. The CDR3 covers 11 residues. The germline CDR1 and CDR2 sequences are SGHAT and FQNNGV. Here the CDR3 DNA reads TGTGCCAGCAGTTTCTCCTACGAGCAGTACTTC. This encodes CASSFSYEQYF.

V gene TRBV4-2 combines with J gene TRBJ2-7; 10 bases are shared with TRBD1. V lost 1 base and J lost 7; bases outside the gene matches: 7. The germline V gene has CDR1 LGHNA and CDR2 YNFKEQ. The CDR3 covers 15 residues. CDR3 sequence reads: CASSQGQGATREQYF. CDR3 bases: TGTGCCAGCAGCCAAGGACAGGGGGCGACAAGGGAGCAGTACTTC.

The gene calls are TRBV10-2 and TRBJ2-7, with 7 bases matching TRBD2. Germline-derived CDR1 and CDR2 are WSHSY and SAAADI. The CDR3 consists of 16 residues. V shed 6 bases, J shed 6 bases, and the junction held 17 bases outside the gene matches. CDR3 DNA: TGCGCCAGCAGATCCGAGGGCGCGGGGGTGGGCGGCGAGCAGTACTTC. Its protein is CASRSEGAGVGGEQYF.

The chain carries TRBV18 and TRBJ1-2; D possibly corresponds to TRBD1 (6 bases). Trimming cost V 3 bases and J 2 bases, with 19 bases left between them. The CDR3 totals 17 residues. Germline V gives CDR1 KGHSH, CDR2 LQKENI. The CDR3 protein is CASSPNQATGSNYGYTF. In nucleotides, the CDR3 is TGTGCCAGCTCACCCAACCAAGCCACAGGGTCCAACTATGGCTACACCTTC.

The chain employs TRBV28 and TRBJ2-3, with 7 bases lining up with TRBD1. From germline, CDR1 is MDHEN and CDR2 SYDVKM. The CDR3 has 13 amino acids. The ends lost 9 bases at V and 1 base at J; junction bases unmatched: 4. The CDR3 is CASHQGGTDTQYF. The CDR3 coding sequence is TGTGCCAGTCACCAGGGGGGCACAGATACGCAGTATTTT. Complete variable domain (other parts from reference TRBV28 and TRBJ2-3): DVKVTQSSRYLVKRTGEKVFLECVQDMDHENMFWYRQDPGLGLRLIYFSYDVKMKEKGDIPEGYSVSREKKERFSLILESASTNQTSMYLCASHQGGTDTQYFGPGTRLTVL.

This clone was detected once. The rearrangement links TRBV5-1 to TRBJ2-7, with a weak D call TRBD2 (5 bases). There are 14 residues in the CDR3. Germline CDR1 is SGHRS and CDR2 is YFSETQ. V was cut by 0 bases and J by 4 bases, with 11 bases left in between. For the CDR3, the DNA is TGCGCCAGCAGCTTGGAAGCGGTCAGATACGAGCAGTACTTC. Translation: CASSLEAVRYEQYF.

V and J are TRBV4-1 and TRBJ2-1; D remains unclear. The length of the CDR3 is 13 residues. The V gene's germline CDR1 is MGHRA and CDR2 YSYEKL. Trimming cost V 1 base and J 9 bases, with 10 bases left between them. The CDR3 region has the DNA TGCGCCAGCAGCCAAGGTTACCGCGCTGAGCAGTTCTTC. This encodes CASSQGYRAEQFF.

The genes are TRBV4-1 and TRBJ2-5; 7 bases are a match to TRBD2. J was trimmed by 0 bases and V by 0 bases; bases with no gene match: 10. Germline CDR1 is MGHRA and CDR2 is YSYEKL. The CDR3 length is 18 residues. The CDR3 loop reads CASSQDREGIPYQETQYF. CDR3 sequence (DNA): TGCGCCAGCAGCCAAGATAGGGAGGGGATTCCGTACCAAGAGACCCAGTACTTC.

This clone was seen once. The V and J genes are TRBV10-1 and TRBJ2-2; D remains unclear. Germline-derived CDR1 and CDR2 are WNHNN and SYGVQD (reference sequence). Trimming removed 2 bases from V and 1 base from J, with 8 bases in between. This CDR3 contains 15 residues. Here the CDR3 DNA reads TGCGCCAGCAGTGAGGCGAGAATGAACACCGGGGAGCTGTTTTTT. Translation: CASSEARMNTGELFF.

For the CDR3, the DNA is TGCGCCAGCAGCCAAGAGAGGGTACACGGGGAGCTGTTTTTT. Amino acids: CASSQERVHGELFF. The V gene is TRBV4-3, the J gene TRBJ2-2; D is possibly TRBD2 (5 bases). The V gene's germline CDR1 is LGHNA and CDR2 YSLEER. The V end was cut by 0 bases, the J end by 7 bases, with 9 bases between. CDR3 size: 14 residues.

The chain is built from TRBV28 and TRBJ2-5; unclear D gene. V shed 4 bases and J shed 5 bases, with 11 bases lying between them. Germline assignment: CDR1 MDHEN and CDR2 SYDVKM. The CDR3 spans 13 residues. The CDR3 reads CASSYGPAETQYF. The DNA for the CDR3 is TGTGCCAGCAGTTACGGCCCTGCGGAGACCCAGTACTTC.

The rearrangement links TRBV19 to TRBJ1-5; 7 bases match TRBD1. The CDR3 runs to 13 residues. Germline CDR1 and CDR2: LNHDA and SQIVND (reference sequence). With V trimmed by 8 bases and J by 2 bases, 3 bases remained unmatched. CDR3 in DNA: TGTGCCAGTGATACAGGGGGCAATCAGCCCCAGCATTTT. This encodes CASDTGGNQPQHF.

This chain uses TRBV7-2 with TRBJ2-7; D is uncertain. V lost 1 base, J lost 3 bases, and 13 bases lay in between. Germline CDR1 reads SGHTA; CDR2 reads FQGNSA. CDR3 length: 15 amino acids. This CDR3 reads CASSLGSSSFYEQYF. Here the CDR3 DNA reads TGTGCCAGCAGCTTAGGGTCGAGTTCTTTCTACGAGCAGTACTTC.

J is TRBJ2-5 and V is TRBV4-1; D remains unclear. Between the trimmed V and J ends, which lost 0 bases and 2 bases, there was a span of 7 bases. This CDR3 is built from 14 residues. Germline V gene sequence: CDR1 MGHRA, CDR2 YSYEKL. In DNA, the CDR3 is TGCGCCAGCAGCCAAGATTTGCAGCAAGAGACCCAGTACTTC. Its protein is CASSQDLQQETQYF.

The chain combines TRBV27 with TRBJ2-7; D may correspond to TRBD1 or TRBD2 (5 bases each). V was clipped by 8 bases and J by 2 bases, with 19 bases between them. The CDR3 is made up of 15 amino acids. Per germline, CDR1 MNHEY and CDR2 SMNVEV (reference sequence). CDR3 in amino acids: CASFPVGRGPYEQYF. CDR3 bases: TGTGCCAGCTTCCCGGTGGGTCGGGGCCCCTACGAGCAGTACTTC.

The genes are TRBV28 and TRBJ2-1; the D gene is possibly TRBD2 (5 bases). V was pared by 8 bases and J by 7 bases, with 15 bases between. This CDR3 comprises 13 residues. The germline CDR1 and CDR2 sequences are MDHEN and SYDVKM. The CDR3 coding sequence is TGTGCCAGCTTGACCCTCCGGGGAAATGAGCAGTTCTTC. This gives the protein CASLTLRGNEQFF.

The V and J genes are TRBV28 and TRBJ1-5; a weak D match, TRBD1 (6 bases). The germline gives CDR1 MDHEN, CDR2 SYDVKM. The CDR3 sequence is 13 residues long. CDR3 region: CAGREGVNQPQHF. CDR3 coding DNA: TGTGCGGGACGGGAGGGGGTCAATCAGCCCCAGCATTTT.

This clone was detected only once. This chain links TRBV19 with TRBJ1-5; no clear D. The CDR3 length is 15 residues. Trimming took 3 bases from V and 6 from J, leaving 15 bases between them. Germline values: CDR1 LNHDA, CDR2 SQIVND (reference sequence). The CDR3 DNA reads TGTGCCAGTAGTATTGGTGACGGGCTAAGTCAGCCCCAGCATTTT. It specifies CASSIGDGLSQPQHF.

The J gene is TRBJ1-2, the V gene TRBV4-1; D is unclear. The germline V gene encodes CDR1 MGHRA and CDR2 YSYEKL. The CDR3 has 15 amino acids. Trimming pared 1 base from V and 4 bases from J, leaving 13 bases between. CDR3 residues: CASSQGAGVIYGYTF. CDR3 bases: TGCGCCAGCAGCCAAGGGGCCGGGGTGATCTATGGCTACACCTTC.